Listed here are 14 T cell receptor beta chains from one sample, sequenced in a study of shared clonotypes between healthy human individuals. Data came from immunoSEQ multiplex PCR; TCRdb stores just in-frame clones and leaves some out. The sample yields about 2 million clones, 85% to 95% seen once. Source material: naive CD4+ T cells sorted from blood. Noted subset: CD45RA+ positively selected. These receptors all stem from a man between 18 and 35 years old in good health.

A note on this clone: The sample holds other DNA sequences that translate to the same CDR3. This chain uses TRBV9 with TRBJ1-6; D gene ambiguous. The V end was cut by 5 bases, the J end by 9 bases, with 12 bases between. Germline CDR1 SGDLS, CDR2 YYNGEE. The CDR3 is 13 amino acids. DNA for the CDR3: TGTGCCAGCAGTGCCCAAGGCGGTTCACCCCTCCACTTT. The encoded protein is CASSAQGGSPLHF.

This clone was counted a few times. The chain couples TRBV5-1 to TRBJ2-1; TRBD1 aligns across 7 bases. Germline assignment: CDR1 SGHRS and CDR2 YFSETQ. J gave up 8 bases and V 0 bases, and 5 bases lay outside the gene matches. The CDR3 consists of 14 residues. The CDR3: CASSLAGGYDEQFF. The DNA of the CDR3 is TGCGCCAGCAGCTTGGCAGGGGGTTACGATGAGCAGTTCTTC.

The J gene is TRBJ2-1, the V gene TRBV27, with D tentatively TRBD1 (6 bases). V lost 5 bases and J lost 4, with 15 bases in between. The CDR3 spans 15 residues. Germline CDR1 and CDR2: MNHEY and SMNVEV (reference sequence). In nucleotides, the CDR3 is TGTGCCAGCAGTCTACAGGGTACGCCTTACAATGAGCAGTTCTTC. As protein: CASSLQGTPYNEQFF.

The CDR3 loop is CASSFQGPSSYEQYF. The DNA for the CDR3 is TGCGCCAGCAGCTTCCAAGGACCTTCGTCCTACGAGCAGTACTTC. The chain uses TRBV5-1 and TRBJ2-7; D unresolved. CDR1 is SGHRS, CDR2 YFSETQ, per germline. The V end lost 2 bases, the J end lost 1 base, and 13 bases lay between the germline ends. The CDR3 is made up of 15 amino acids.

A single count supports this clone. The chain uses TRBV9 and TRBJ1-1; D ambiguous. With 5 bases removed from V and 3 bases from J, the gap between germline ends came to 8 bases. The CDR3 has 12 residues. CDR1 SGDLS and CDR2 YYNGEE come from the germline V gene. CDR3: CASSKLDTEAFF. The CDR3 bases are TGTGCCAGCAGTAAACTGGACACTGAAGCTTTCTTT.

V usage is TRBV7-2 and J usage is TRBJ1-1; 7 positions match TRBD1. Germline trimming cut 5 bases from V and 0 bases from J; bases unmatched to any gene: 9. The CDR3 totals 16 residues. Germline V gene sequence: CDR1 SGHTA, CDR2 FQGNSA. The CDR3 DNA follows: TGTGCCAGCAGCCCCACCCGGGACAGCATGAACACTGAAGCTTTCTTT. Translation: CASSPTRDSMNTEAFF.

The V call is TRBV6-1, the J call TRBJ1-5; 7 nucleotides align to TRBD1. With 0 bases clipped from V and 6 bases from J, the junction kept 5 bases outside the gene matches. The CDR3 is 15 residues long. Germline CDR1 and CDR2: MNHNS and SASEGT. CDR3 sequence reads: CASSEAGTVGQPQHF. The CDR3 nucleotides are TGTGCCAGCAGTGAAGCGGGGACAGTGGGTCAGCCCCAGCATTTT.

Turning to this clone: Other DNA sequences within the sample encode an identical CDR3. The chain couples TRBV27 to TRBJ1-5, with 8 bases lining up with TRBD1. Germline V CDR1 and CDR2: MNHEY, SMNVEV (reference sequence). V lost 5 bases, J lost 2 bases, and 8 bases stayed unmatched. The CDR3 totals 16 residues. DNA for the CDR3: TGTGCCAGCAGTCCCCGGACAGGGAAGGGCAATCAGCCCCAGCATTTT. Amino acids: CASSPRTGKGNQPQHF.

The chain uses TRBV19 and TRBJ2-1; weak D call: TRBD1 (5 bases). Trimming pared 4 bases from V and 1 base from J, leaving 17 bases between. The CDR3 loop spans 17 amino acids. CDR1 and CDR2 (germline): LNHDA, SQIVND (reference sequence). The CDR3 nucleotides read TGTGCCAGTAGTACCCCGGGTAGGGGTACATCCTACAATGAGCAGTTCTTC. Protein product: CASSTPGRGTSYNEQFF.

The gene calls are TRBV30 and TRBJ2-6, with D possibly being TRBD2 (5 bases). The CDR3 is made up of 18 amino acids. Germline CDR1 and CDR2: GTSNPN and SVGIG (reference sequence). V lost 4 bases, J lost 1 base, and 20 bases lay in between. The CDR3 nucleotides are TGTGCCTGGAACGGGGAAGGCCGGGTTCTTTCTGGGGCCAACGTCCTGACTTTC. Translated, it gives CAWNGEGRVLSGANVLTF. The full variable domain, in which reference TRBV30 and TRBJ2-6 provide the parts outside the CDR3, is SQTIHQWPATLVQPVGSPLSLECTVEGTSNPNLYWYRQAAGRGLQLLFYSVGIGQISSEVPQNLSASRPQDRQFILSSKKLLLSDSGFYLCAWNGEGRVLSGANVLTFGAGSRLTVL.

The chain employs TRBV7-2 and TRBJ1-4; TRBD1 aligns across 12 bases. The CDR3 covers 16 residues. Trimming at V came to 5 bases and at J to 4 bases, leaving 5 bases not matched to a gene. In germline, CDR1 is SGHTA, CDR2 FQGNSA. The CDR3 DNA is TGTGCCAGCAGCCCGGGACAGGGGGCCATTAATGAAAAACTGTTTTTT. Protein sequence: CASSPGQGAINEKLFF.

Only one count was recorded for this clone. This sequence joins TRBV5-1 and TRBJ2-7; tentatively, D is TRBD2 (6 bases). This CDR3 is 16 amino acids long. Germline V gives CDR1 SGHRS, CDR2 YFSETQ. V was trimmed by 1 base and J by 6 bases, leaving 20 bases between them. CDR3: CASSLMGGGGLAEQYF. The DNA of the CDR3 is TGCGCCAGCAGCTTGATGGGGGGAGGCGGGCTCGCCGAGCAGTACTTC.

V usage is TRBV7-2 and J usage is TRBJ1-1, with D perhaps matching TRBD1 (5 bases). Looked up from germline, CDR1 is SGHTA and CDR2 is FQGNSA. This CDR3 region has 13 residues. Trimming removed 5 bases at V and 9 bases at J, with 16 bases between. The CDR3 reads CASSPRDGGKAFF. In DNA form, the CDR3 reads TGTGCCAGCAGCCCGAGGGACGGGGGTAAAGCTTTCTTT.

The chain has TRBV7-6 and TRBJ2-7; D may be TRBD1 or TRBD2 (5 bases each). CDR1 is SGHVS, CDR2 FNYEAQ, per germline. The CDR3 is 14 amino acids. With 2 bases removed from V and 5 bases from J, the gap between germline ends came to 13 bases. CDR3 nucleotide sequence: TGTGCCAGCAGCTTATTGGGGGAACTTGACGAGCAGTACTTC. Encoded protein: CASSLLGELDEQYF. Drawing the rest from reference TRBV7-6 and TRBJ2-7, the complete variable domain is GAGVSQSPRYKVTKRGQDVALRCDPISGHVSLYWYRQALGQGPEFLTYFNYEAQQDKSGLPNDRFSAERPEGSISTLTIQRTEQRDSAMYRCASSLLGELDEQYFGPGTRLTVT.